A selection of T cell receptor beta chains follows, all from one sample in a study of PD-1 blockade in classical Hodgkin lymphoma. Some clones are missing from TCRdb's copy, which holds only in-frame ones; the method was immunoSEQ multiplex PCR. In the table there are approximately 99,000 clones, roughly 81% of which are singletons. The sample consisted of peripheral blood mononuclear cells (PBMCs), taken before the second cycle of nivolumab. These receptors were obtained from a human donor with classical Hodgkin lymphoma. The CDR3 runs from the conserved cysteine through the conserved F or W. The D gene is left open where the match is weak. Clone size is not always given. Where it is, it says once, few, many or a class for expanded clones.

TRBV27,TRBJ2-2,.,12,.,CASSIPGGELFF,TGTGCCAGCAGTATACCCGGCGGGGAGCTGTTTTTT
TRBV19,TRBJ2-7,TRBD2,13,.,CASSTGGGYEQYF,TGTGCCAGTAGTACCGGGGGAGGGTACGAGCAGTACTTC
TRBV7-9,TRBJ2-5,TRBD1,16,.,CASSYGTGQGEETQYF,TGTGCCAGCAGCTATGGAACCGGACAGGGAGAAGAGACCCAGTACTTC
TRBV28,TRBJ2-4,TRBD1,16,.,CASSQTGGASKNIQYF,TGTGCCAGCAGTCAAACAGGGGGCGCGTCCAAAAACATTCAGTACTTC
TRBV27,TRBJ1-5,.,16,.,CASSLRVAGRGQPQHF,TGTGCCAGCAGTTTAAGGGTTGCGGGGAGAGGTCAGCCCCAGCATTTT
TRBV9,TRBJ2-3,.,15,.,CASSVGGHIRDTQYF,TGTGCCAGCAGCGTAGGGGGACATATCAGAGATACGCAGTATTTT
TRBV6-5,TRBJ2-7,TRBD1,16,once,CASSYSRTGDSYEQYF,TGTGCCAGCAGTTACTCAAGGACAGGAGACTCCTACGAGCAGTACTTC
TRBV6-5,TRBJ1-4,TRBD1,14,.,CASSPTGVGGKLFF,TGTGCCAGCAGCCCTACAGGGGTCGGAGGGAAACTGTTTTTT
TRBV5-1,TRBJ2-2,TRBD1,17,.,CASSRPEDRGNTGELFF,TGCGCCAGCAGCCGTCCAGAGGACAGGGGGAACACCGGGGAGCTGTTTTTT
TRBV19,TRBJ2-7,TRBD2,17,.,CASSPTSGRVDGGEQYF,TGTGCCAGTAGCCCGACTAGCGGGAGAGTTGACGGTGGCGAGCAGTACTTC
TRBV5-1,TRBJ1-1,.,17,.,CASSPTRYGGLNTEAFF,TGCGCCAGCAGCCCGACCCGATACGGAGGTTTGAACACTGAAGCTTTCTTT
TRBV4-1,TRBJ2-5,TRBD2,18,.,CASSQVELAGGGQETQYF,TGCGCCAGCAGCCAAGTTGAACTAGCGGGTGGGGGTCAAGAGACCCAGTACTTC
TRBV29-1,TRBJ1-1,TRBD1,16,.,CSVDRGTGGMNTEAFF,TGCAGCGTTGATAGAGGGACAGGGGGGATGAACACTGAAGCTTTCTTT
TRBV2,TRBJ2-1,TRBD2,14,.,CASRGLADYNEQFF,TGTGCCAGCAGGGGACTAGCGGACTACAATGAGCAGTTCTTC
TRBV27,TRBJ2-1,TRBD1,20,once,CASSLGDRGLAVRSYNEQFF,TGTGCCAGCAGTTTAGGGGACAGGGGGCTAGCCGTGAGATCCTACAATGAGCAGTTCTTC
TRBV5-1,TRBJ1-4,.,17,few,CASSLDGTATTNEKLFF,TGCGCCAGCAGCTTGGACGGGACGGCCACAACTAATGAAAAACTGTTTTTT
TRBV30,TRBJ2-1,.,12,.,CAWSGPEGGQFF,TGTGCCTGGAGTGGACCGGAGGGGGGTCAGTTCTTC
TRBV27,TRBJ2-1,TRBD2,15,.,CANFTSGGSYNEQFF,TGTGCCAACTTTACTAGCGGGGGCTCCTACAATGAGCAGTTCTTC
TRBV4-3,TRBJ2-3,.,13,.,CASSQRFPDTQYF,TGCGCCAGCAGCCAGAGGTTCCCAGATACGCAGTATTTT
TRBV7-2,TRBJ1-1,.,14,.,CASSPTPLVTEAFF,TGTGCCAGCAGCCCTACTCCCCTGGTCACTGAAGCTTTCTTT
TRBV5-1,TRBJ2-1,.,14,.,CASSLRDSFSEQFF,TGCGCCAGCAGCCTACGGGACTCTTTCAGTGAGCAGTTCTTC
TRBV7-9,TRBJ2-1,.,12,.,CASSQTYNEQFF,TGTGCCAGCAGCCAGACTTACAATGAGCAGTTCTTC
TRBV5-5,TRBJ2-7,.,17,.,CASSLRFGLPQVYEQYF,TGTGCCAGCAGCTTGAGATTCGGACTCCCCCAGGTCTACGAGCAGTACTTC
TRBV12-1,TRBJ2-2,.,16,.,CASSPSDPPAEGELFF,TGTGCCAGCAGCCCCTCTGACCCCCCCGCGGAAGGGGAGCTGTTTTTT
TRBV21-1,TRBJ1-4,.,15,few,CASISWTGGREKLFF,TGTGCCAGCATCAGTTGGACAGGGGGCCGGGAAAAACTGTTTTTT
TRBV6-1,TRBJ2-3,.,14,.,CASGGVGGADTQYF,TGTGCCAGTGGGGGAGTTGGAGGGGCAGATACGCAGTATTTT
TRBV19,TRBJ1-4,.,14,.,CASSIRRQDEKLFF,TGTGCCAGTAGTATACGTCGACAGGATGAAAAACTGTTTTTT
TRBV2,TRBJ2-2,TRBD1,15,.,CASRRQGANTGELFF,TGTGCCAGCAGGAGACAGGGGGCAAACACCGGGGAGCTGTTTTTT
TRBV19,TRBJ2-5,.,16,few,CASTPTPGHHQETQYF,TGTGCCAGTACTCCTACTCCGGGACACCACCAAGAGACCCAGTACTTC
TRBV10-3,TRBJ1-5,TRBD1,15,.,CAISDRGQHNQPQHF,TGTGCCATCAGTGATAGGGGACAGCACAATCAGCCCCAGCATTTT
TRBV30,TRBJ2-7,TRBD2,14,few,CAWRPLAGDHEQYF,TGTGCCTGGAGGCCACTAGCGGGAGACCACGAGCAGTACTTC
TRBV27,TRBJ2-5,.,16,.,CASSLWGAEFGETQYF,TGTGCCAGCAGTTTATGGGGTGCCGAATTTGGCGAGACCCAGTACTTC
TRBV9,TRBJ2-6,.,16,.,CASTGGPGAGANVLTF,TGTGCCAGCACCGGAGGGCCGGGCGCTGGGGCCAACGTCCTGACTTTC
TRBV2,TRBJ2-1,TRBD2,16,.,CASGGVLANRGNEQFF,TGTGCCAGCGGGGGGGTATTAGCCAATAGAGGCAATGAGCAGTTCTTC
TRBV7-2,TRBJ2-7,TRBD1,13,.,CASSSWDRDEQYF,TGTGCCAGCAGCTCTTGGGACAGGGACGAGCAGTACTTC
TRBV5-1,TRBJ2-5,TRBD2,13,.,CASRVAGQETQYF,TGCGCCAGCAGGGTAGCGGGGCAAGAGACCCAGTACTTC
TRBV11-2,TRBJ2-7,.,13,.,CASSGGIHNEQYF,TGTGCCAGCAGCGGCGGGATTCACAACGAGCAGTACTTC
TRBV2,TRBJ2-3,TRBD2,16,.,CASGPYLAGGTDTQYF,TGTGCCAGCGGTCCCTACTTGGCGGGGGGAACAGATACGCAGTATTTT
TRBV5-1,TRBJ2-7,.,14,.,CASSFTPGPYEQYF,TGCGCCAGCAGCTTTACCCCCGGGCCCTACGAGCAGTACTTC
TRBV4-1,TRBJ1-2,.,15,few,CASSQGAIVGVGYTF,TGCGCCAGCAGCCAAGGGGCGATAGTAGGGGTCGGCTACACCTTC
TRBV7-2,TRBJ2-5,.,12,.,CASRADWETQYF,TGTGCCAGCAGGGCCGACTGGGAGACCCAGTACTTC
TRBV9,TRBJ1-1,.,13,.,CASSVTGNTEAFF,TGTGCCAGCAGCGTTACAGGGAACACTGAAGCTTTCTTT
TRBV27,TRBJ2-3,.,15,.,CATTGGIRGTDTQYF,TGTGCCACCACGGGGGGCATAAGGGGCACAGATACGCAGTATTTT
TRBV19,TRBJ2-2,TRBD1,16,.,CASSPGTGVNTGELFF,TGTGCCAGTAGCCCGGGGACAGGGGTTAACACCGGGGAGCTGTTTTTT
TRBV20-1,TRBJ1-2,.,11,.,CSATVTEGYTF,TGCAGTGCTACTGTGACGGAGGGCTACACCTTC
TRBV10-1,TRBJ2-2,TRBD2,14,.,CASRRGANTGELFF,TGCGCCAGCCGTCGGGGGGCGAACACCGGGGAGCTGTTTTTT
TRBV7-9,TRBJ2-7,TRBD2,13,.,CASSPRAGGEQYF,TGTGCCAGCAGCCCCCGAGCGGGAGGGGAGCAGTACTTC
TRBV5-1,TRBJ1-1,TRBD1,15,.,CASSVRTGGHTEAFF,TGCGCCAGCAGCGTTAGGACAGGGGGCCACACTGAAGCTTTCTTT
TRBV5-1,TRBJ2-7,.,14,.,CASSLAGRSYEQYF,TGCGCCAGCAGCCTCGCGGGACGCTCCTACGAGCAGTACTTC
TRBV18,TRBJ1-1,TRBD1,16,.,CASSLGPGGMNTEAFF,TGTGCCAGCTCACTAGGACCAGGGGGGATGAACACTGAAGCTTTCTTT
TRBV27,TRBJ2-1,TRBD2,15,.,CASSRTSGKTNEQFF,TGTGCCAGCAGCCGGACTAGCGGGAAGACCAATGAGCAGTTCTTC